This TCR beta chain comes out of a study of OX40 agonist ivuxolimab in advanced cancers. In this sample, this clone turned up a few times. CDR3 length: 13 amino acids. V was clipped by 5 bases and J by 7 bases, with 15 bases between them. From germline, CDR1 is MNHEY and CDR2 SMNVEV (reference sequence). Method: immunoSEQ multiplex PCR; TCRdb's copy keeps in-frame clones and lacks some. The table lists over 45,000 clones, over 90% of them singletons, with around 18% in the top ten. The chain has TRBV27 and TRBJ2-7, with D possibly being TRBD1 or TRBD2 (6 bases each). Sequenced material: CD4+ or CD8+ T cells sorted from blood, taken in a trial of the OX40 agonist ivuxolimab. The TCR originated in an adult with an advanced solid tumor such as melanoma, head and neck, liver or kidney cancer. Here the CDR3 reads CASSPSGGPEQYF. The DNA of the CDR3 is TGTGCCAGCAGTCCTTCTGGGGGGCCTGAGCAGTACTTC.